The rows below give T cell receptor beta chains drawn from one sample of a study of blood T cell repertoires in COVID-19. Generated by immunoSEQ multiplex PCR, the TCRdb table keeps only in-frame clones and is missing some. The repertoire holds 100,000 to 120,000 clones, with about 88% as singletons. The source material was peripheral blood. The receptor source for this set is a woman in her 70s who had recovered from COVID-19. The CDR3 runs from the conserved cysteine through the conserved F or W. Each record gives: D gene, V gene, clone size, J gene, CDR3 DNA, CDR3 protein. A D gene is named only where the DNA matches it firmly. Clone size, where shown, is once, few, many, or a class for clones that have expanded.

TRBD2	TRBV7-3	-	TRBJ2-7	TGTGCCAGCAGCTCCTCGGGAGGGCCCGGCGAGCAGTACTTC	CASSSSGGPGEQYF
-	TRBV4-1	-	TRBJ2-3	TGCGCCAGCAGCGAAAGAAGGGACTCCACAGATACGCAGTATTTT	CASSERRDSTDTQYF
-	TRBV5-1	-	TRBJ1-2	TGCGCCAGCAGCTTGGGAACAGATGGCTACACCTTC	CASSLGTDGYTF
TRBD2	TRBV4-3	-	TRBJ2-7	TGCGCCAGCAGCCAAGATGGAGCGGGAGGGCTCCAGGGCGAGCAGTACTTC	CASSQDGAGGLQGEQYF
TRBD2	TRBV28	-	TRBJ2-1	TGTGCCAGCAGTTCTCGGCTAGCGGACTCCTACAATGAGCAGTTCTTC	CASSSRLADSYNEQFF
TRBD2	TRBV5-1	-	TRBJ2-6	TGCGCCAGCAGCTTGGGAGGAGCGGGAGGGAGCTTTGGGGCCAACGTCCTGACTTTC	CASSLGGAGGSFGANVLTF
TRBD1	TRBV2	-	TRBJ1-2	TGTGCCAGCGCTAGGACAGGCCCTAGTGGCACCTTC	CASARTGPSGTF
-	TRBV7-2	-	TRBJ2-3	TGTGCCAGCAGCTTTATACGGAGCACAGATACGCAGTATTTT	CASSFIRSTDTQYF
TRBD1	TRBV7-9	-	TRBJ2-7	TGTGCCAGCAGCTCGGACAGGGGGGGCGAGCAGTACTTC	CASSSDRGGEQYF
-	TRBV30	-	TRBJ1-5	TGTGCCTGGAGTTACGGGGGTCAACAGCCCCAGCATTTT	CAWSYGGQQPQHF
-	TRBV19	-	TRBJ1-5	TGTGCCAGTACCCTGGCGCGGGGTAAATTCCAGCCCCAGCATTTT	CASTLARGKFQPQHF
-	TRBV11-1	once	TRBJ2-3	TGTGCCAGCAGCTTACATTTTCCGGGTACGCAGTATTTT	CASSLHFPGTQYF
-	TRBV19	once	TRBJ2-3	TGTGCCAGTAGTATGGGAGGGGGGCTCACAGATACGCAGTATTTT	CASSMGGGLTDTQYF
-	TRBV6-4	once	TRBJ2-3	TGTGCCAGCAGGGCACCAAAGCGGGATACGCAGTATTTT	CASRAPKRDTQYF
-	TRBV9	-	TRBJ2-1	TGTGCCAGCAGCGTAGAGGGGGGACAGTCCTACAATGAGCAGTTCTTC	CASSVEGGQSYNEQFF
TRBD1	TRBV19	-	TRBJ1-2	TGTGCCAGTAGTGGAACTCAGGGGGTAATCTATGGCTACACCTTC	CASSGTQGVIYGYTF
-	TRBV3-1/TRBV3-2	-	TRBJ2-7	TGTGCCAGCAGCCCGGGGACTCCCCGGGACGAGCAGTACTTC	CASSPGTPRDEQYF
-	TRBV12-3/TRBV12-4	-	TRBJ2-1	TGTGCCAGCAGTTTACAGTATTCTGGTGAGCAGTTCTTC	CASSLQYSGEQFF
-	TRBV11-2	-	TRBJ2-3	TGTGCCAGCAGCTTAGCGGGCACAGATACGCAGTATTTT	CASSLAGTDTQYF
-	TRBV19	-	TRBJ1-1	TGTGCCAGTAGTACCGGACAGATGAACACTGAAGCTTTCTTT	CASSTGQMNTEAFF
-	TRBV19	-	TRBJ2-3	TGTGCCAGTAGAGGCAGGGAGGCAGATACGCAGTATTTT	CASRGREADTQYF
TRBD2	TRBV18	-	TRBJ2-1	TGTGCCAGCTCGCCTGCTCCTAGCGGGGGCCGGCAGGAGCAGTTCTTC	CASSPAPSGGRQEQFF
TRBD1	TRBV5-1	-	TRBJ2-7	TGCGCCAGCAGCTTTACCGGGACAGGGGGTCGCGAGCAGTACTTC	CASSFTGTGGREQYF
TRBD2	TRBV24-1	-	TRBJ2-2	TGTGCCACCAGGTCCCCGGCGGGACTACCGAACACCGGGGAGCTGTTTTTT	CATRSPAGLPNTGELFF